These 32 T cell receptor beta chains originate from one sample sequenced in a study of cytomegalovirus exposure and HLA in healthy donors. Researchers ran the PCR with 60 Vbeta and 13 Jbeta primers. Using immunoSEQ multiplex PCR, the repertoire was profiled, and TCRdb retains in-frame clones only, with some absent. The data contain about 140,000 clones, around 80% of them singletons. Sequenced: PBMCs. The source of these receptors is a man in his thirties or forties in good health and CMV-seronegative.

The V call is TRBV7-2, the J call TRBJ2-1; TRBD2 matches 7 bases. CDR3 length: 13 amino acids. J was trimmed by 9 bases and V by 2 bases; bases with no gene match: 4. The germline V gene encodes CDR1 SGHTA and CDR2 FQGNSA. The DNA for the CDR3 is TGTGCCAGCAGCTTACCCGGGACTATTGAGCAGTTCTTC. This gives the protein CASSLPGTIEQFF.

The chain joins TRBV18 to TRBJ2-1; possible D gene TRBD2, 6 bases. V was clipped by 2 bases and J by 5 bases, with 16 bases between them. CDR1 KGHSH and CDR2 LQKENI come from the germline V gene. CDR3 size: 16 residues. DNA of the CDR3: TGTGCCAGCTCACCATCCGGGACTTATAGAAACAATGAGCAGTTCTTC. Translated: CASSPSGTYRNNEQFF.

The chain is built from TRBV4-1 and TRBJ1-5, with TRBD1 as a possible D gene (6 bases). V lost 3 bases and J 5 bases, leaving 17 bases between the germline ends. The CDR3 runs 16 residues. The germline V gene has CDR1 MGHRA and CDR2 YSYEKL. The CDR3 DNA follows: TGCGCCAGCAGCCAGGGCTGGACCGACAGGCATCAGCCCCAGCATTTT. Encoded protein: CASSQGWTDRHQPQHF.

CDR3 sequence reads: CATRPTGGYEQYF. Written as DNA, the CDR3 is TGTGCCACTAGACCGACAGGTGGGTACGAGCAGTACTTC. The rearrangement links TRBV15 to TRBJ2-7; D may be TRBD1 (6 bases). V shed 9 bases and J shed 4 bases, with 16 bases lying between them. The length of the CDR3 is 13 residues. Germline lookup yields CDR1 LNHNV and CDR2 YYDKDF (reference sequence).

The V call is TRBV29-1, the J call TRBJ1-2; D is undetermined. There are 10 residues in the CDR3. Germline V CDR1 and CDR2: SQVTM, ANQGSEA. V was pared by 6 bases and J by 3 bases, with 5 bases between. CDR3 residues: CSVPDYGYTF. DNA for the CDR3: TGCAGCGTACCAGACTATGGCTACACCTTC.

The rearrangement uses TRBV9 and TRBJ2-1; 13 bases line up with TRBD2. This CDR3 is built from 15 residues. From germline, CDR1 is SGDLS and CDR2 YYNGEE. The ends lost 4 bases at V and 9 bases at J; junction bases unmatched: 7. The CDR3 reads CASSPWTSGSTEQFF. The CDR3 DNA follows: TGTGCCAGCAGCCCCTGGACTAGCGGGAGTACTGAGCAGTTCTTC.

On this clone: The sample carries other DNA sequences with the same CDR3. This chain connects TRBV5-1 to TRBJ1-1; 8 positions match TRBD1. The J segment lost 2 bases and the V segment lost 2 bases, leaving 2 bases of the junction unmatched. CDR1 SGHRS and CDR2 YFSETQ come from the germline V gene. The CDR3 sequence is 14 residues long. CDR3 nucleotides: TGCGCCAGCAGCTTAGACAGGGGAAACACTGAAGCTTTCTTT. It codes for CASSLDRGNTEAFF.

The V call is TRBV19, the J call TRBJ2-1; TRBD1 agrees at 9 bases. The CDR3 consists of 15 residues. Germline-derived CDR1 and CDR2 are LNHDA and SQIVND (reference sequence). Losses at the gene ends were 3 bases for V and 4 bases for J; bases not matched to a gene: 4. CDR3: CASSMNRGLYNEQFF. CDR3 nucleotide sequence: TGTGCCAGTAGTATGAACAGGGGGCTATACAATGAGCAGTTCTTC.

V usage is TRBV20-1 and J usage is TRBJ2-3, with D possibly being TRBD2 (5 bases). The CDR3 loop spans 10 amino acids. CDR1 is DFQATT, CDR2 SNEGSKA, per germline (reference sequence). V was pared by 6 bases and J by 6 bases, with 7 bases between. The CDR3 here is CSAAGDTQYF. The CDR3 region has the DNA TGCAGTGCGGCGGGCGATACGCAGTATTTT.

Comments on this clone: Sequence at one end of the junction differs from germline and may be a read error. V and J are TRBV6-1 and TRBJ2-2, with 9 bases aligning to TRBD1. The CDR3 is made up of 14 amino acids. Germline V gene lookup returns CDR1 MNHNS and CDR2 SASEGT. The chain's CDR3 is CASRDRGKTGELFF. The CDR3 nucleotides read TGTGCCAGCCGTGACAGGGGGAAGACCGGGGAGCTGTTTTTT.

V is TRBV5-4 and J is TRBJ1-1; a possible D gene is TRBD1 (5 bases). Germline loops: CDR1 SGHNT, CDR2 YYREEE (reference sequence). Trimming cost V 0 bases and J 0 bases, with 9 bases left between them. CDR3 length: 15 residues. CDR3 DNA: TGTGCCAGCAGCTTGGGGGGGGATATGAACACTGAAGCTTTCTTT. Translated, it gives CASSLGGDMNTEAFF.

The chain uses TRBV10-1 and TRBJ2-1; D possibly corresponds to TRBD1 (6 bases). The V gene lost 3 bases and the J gene lost 4 bases, with 13 bases spanning the gap. CDR1 is WNHNN and CDR2 is SYGVQD in the germline V gene (reference sequence). This CDR3 has 15 amino acids. CDR3 in amino acids: CASSDLTTGYNEQFF. CDR3 nucleotides: TGCGCCAGCAGTGACCTAACAACAGGGTACAATGAGCAGTTCTTC.

V and J are TRBV10-3 and TRBJ2-2; 9 bases align to TRBD2. Germline loops: CDR1 ENHRY, CDR2 SYGVKD. V trimming: 6 bases; J trimming: 5 bases; junction bases outside the gene matches: 7. CDR3 length equals 15 residues. The CDR3 loop is CAIRGSGRRTGELFF. The CDR3 coding sequence is TGTGCCATCAGGGGTAGCGGGAGAAGGACCGGGGAGCTGTTTTTT.

This chain uses TRBV9 with TRBJ1-4; maybe TRBD1 (5 bases). V lost 4 bases, J lost 2 bases, and 12 bases lay in between. Per germline, CDR1 SGDLS and CDR2 YYNGEE. The CDR3 runs to 15 residues. This chain's CDR3 is CASSTPGSTNEKLFF. The CDR3 DNA reads as TGTGCCAGCAGCACCCCAGGGTCGACTAATGAAAAACTGTTTTTT.

The genes are TRBV27 and TRBJ2-1; 13 bases match TRBD2. V lost 4 bases, J lost 9 bases, and 3 bases stayed unmatched. The CDR3 covers 14 residues. The germline gives CDR1 MNHEY, CDR2 SMNVEV (reference sequence). The CDR3 loop is CASSSGLAGSEQFF. CDR3 sequence (DNA): TGTGCCAGCAGTTCGGGACTAGCGGGAAGTGAGCAGTTCTTC.

There are a few counts of this clone. The V gene is TRBV28, the J gene TRBJ1-1; 11 nucleotides line up with TRBD1. CDR1 is MDHEN and CDR2 is SYDVKM in the germline V gene. With 8 bases clipped from V and 7 bases from J, the junction kept 18 bases outside the gene matches. The CDR3 has 17 residues. The CDR3 region is CASGSPPTWTGGVEAFF. DNA for the CDR3: TGTGCCAGCGGTTCTCCCCCTACCTGGACAGGGGGCGTTGAAGCTTTCTTT.

The chain carries TRBV4-1 and TRBJ1-5, with 7 bases aligning to TRBD1. There are 17 residues in the CDR3. CDR1 and CDR2 from the germline V gene are MGHRA and YSYEKL. Trimming removed 8 bases from V and 6 bases from J; junction bases left unmatched: 19. CDR3 protein: CASRPGAGGPSFQPQHF. CDR3 DNA: TGCGCCAGCCGGCCCGGTGCAGGGGGTCCATCTTTTCAGCCCCAGCATTTT.

The chain carries TRBV5-1 and TRBJ2-7; TRBD2 matches 15 bases. This CDR3 is built from 17 residues. V shed 4 bases, J shed 5 bases, and the junction held 10 bases outside the gene matches. The germline gives CDR1 SGHRS, CDR2 YFSETQ. The DNA of the CDR3 is TGCGCCAGCAGCCCGGGACTAGCGGGGGGCATGGGCCACGAGCAGTACTTC. It is translated as CASSPGLAGGMGHEQYF.

This clone occurred a few times. This chain joins TRBV18 and TRBJ1-5; D gene unclear. The V gene's germline CDR1 is KGHSH and CDR2 LQKENI. This CDR3 is 12 amino acids long. V lost 8 bases and J 3 bases, leaving 8 bases between the germline ends. The CDR3 loop reads CASADYNQPQHF. CDR3 in DNA: TGTGCCAGCGCGGACTACAATCAGCCCCAGCATTTT.

The gene calls are TRBV5-6 and TRBJ2-3; the match to TRBD2 covers 9 bases. Trimming took 1 base from V and 1 from J; bases not matched to a gene: 4. Germline V gene data show CDR1 as SGHDT and CDR2 as YYEEEE. The CDR3 sequence is 16 residues long. The CDR3 DNA follows: TGTGCCAGCAGCTTGCGTGCGGGAGGGCGCACAGATACGCAGTATTTT. This gives the protein CASSLRAGGRTDTQYF.

This clone was counted a few times. This sequence joins TRBV29-1 and TRBJ2-5, with D perhaps TRBD2 (6 bases). This CDR3 is built from 13 residues. Germline values: CDR1 SQVTM, CDR2 ANQGSEA. Trimming took off 3 bases at V and 4 bases at J, with 12 bases between the two ends. In DNA, the CDR3 is TGCAGCGTTGATATGGGGACTGGAGAGACCCAGTACTTC. Residues: CSVDMGTGETQYF.

The chain combines TRBV27 with TRBJ2-4, with D possibly TRBD1 on 6 matching bases. The CDR3 runs to 17 residues. Trimming left V 5 bases short and J 3 bases short, with 20 bases between. Per the germline V gene, CDR1 is MNHEY and CDR2 is SMNVEV (reference sequence). In DNA form, the CDR3 reads TGTGCCAGCAGTCGACTACAGGGATGGGAGAACAAAAACATTCAGTACTTC. This codes for CASSRLQGWENKNIQYF.

J is TRBJ2-6 and V is TRBV9; D may be TRBD1 (6 bases). Germline lookup yields CDR1 SGDLS and CDR2 YYNGEE. The CDR3 consists of 16 residues. Trimming took 3 bases from V and 2 from J, leaving 12 bases between them. Here the CDR3 DNA reads TGTGCCAGCAGCGGCGACAGGAGCGCTGGGGCCAACGTCCTGACTTTC. It is translated as CASSGDRSAGANVLTF.

The chain couples TRBV5-1 to TRBJ1-1, with D maybe TRBD1 (5 bases). CDR1 is SGHRS, CDR2 YFSETQ, per germline. This CDR3 has 16 amino acids. V gave up 1 base and J gave up 6 bases, with 19 bases separating them. Written as DNA, the CDR3 is TGCGCCAGCAGCTTGAGGGTCGGGCAACCCAGGGCTGAAGCTTTCTTT. Protein: CASSLRVGQPRAEAFF.

The chain couples TRBV6-5 to TRBJ2-7; 8 bases align to TRBD2. The CDR3 is 15 residues long. Germline CDR1 and CDR2: MNHEY and SVGAGI. The junction had 13 bases not matched to a gene; V was cut back by 7 bases and J by 5 bases. In DNA form, the CDR3 reads TGTGCCAGCACCCTTACAAGCGGGAGCGACGACGAGCAGTACTTC. It yields the protein CASTLTSGSDDEQYF.

The rearrangement uses TRBV5-1 and TRBJ1-2; D call uncertain. V lost 2 bases and J lost 2, with 4 bases in between. CDR1 is SGHRS, CDR2 YFSETQ, per germline. There are 12 residues in the CDR3. CDR3 coding DNA: TGCGCCAGCAGCTTTGAGAACTATGGCTACACCTTC. Encoded protein: CASSFENYGYTF.

This clone has more than one count but fewer than ten. The chain couples TRBV6-5 to TRBJ2-1; D is possibly TRBD2 (6 bases). Germline CDR1 is MNHEY and CDR2 is SVGAGI. The CDR3 covers 14 residues. V was clipped by 5 bases and J by 6 bases, with 14 bases between them. The chain's CDR3 is CASSLTGGGNEQFF. CDR3 nucleotide sequence: TGTGCCAGCAGTCTAACCGGGGGTGGCAATGAGCAGTTCTTC.

The chain is built from TRBV6-1 and TRBJ1-1, with D tentatively TRBD1 (5 bases). Trimming removed 3 bases from V and 3 bases from J, with 11 bases in between. Germline values: CDR1 MNHNS, CDR2 SASEGT. CDR3 size: 14 residues. The CDR3 bases are TGTGCCAGCAGTGATTCAGGGAGGGACACTGAAGCTTTCTTT. It translates to CASSDSGRDTEAFF.

The chain combines TRBV7-8 with TRBJ1-5; TRBD1 is a possible D gene (5 bases). Germline V CDR1 and CDR2: SGHVS, FQNEAQ. V lost 3 bases and J lost 3, with 12 bases in between. CDR3 length: 15 amino acids. For the CDR3, the DNA is TGTGCCAGCAGCTTCGATCGACAGTACAATCAGCCCCAGCATTTT. Amino acid sequence: CASSFDRQYNQPQHF.

The rearrangement joins TRBV5-4 to TRBJ2-1; 7 bases agree with TRBD1. The CDR3 totals 15 residues. V was clipped by 3 bases and J by 0 bases; unmatched bases: 3. Germline CDR1 is SGHNT and CDR2 is YYREEE (reference sequence). CDR3 region: CASSWDSYSYNEQFF. The DNA for the CDR3 is TGTGCCAGCAGCTGGGACAGCTACTCCTACAATGAGCAGTTCTTC.

The chain carries TRBV5-4 and TRBJ1-1, with 8 bases that match TRBD1. The CDR3 totals 16 residues. CDR1 is SGHNT and CDR2 is YYREEE in the germline V gene (reference sequence). Trimming removed 5 bases from V and 10 bases from J; junction bases left unmatched: 19. CDR3: CASRSDREFEHTAAFF. The CDR3 DNA follows: TGTGCCAGCAGATCGGACAGGGAGTTCGAGCACACAGCAGCTTTCTTT.

This rearrangement joins TRBV6-4 to TRBJ1-1; D is possibly TRBD1 (6 bases). V lost 1 base and J 0 bases, leaving 15 bases between the germline ends. Germline values: CDR1 MRHNA, CDR2 SNTAGT. The CDR3 sequence is 17 residues long. The CDR3 loop is CASSDLQGCFMNTEAFF. CDR3 nucleotides: TGTGCCAGCAGTGACTTGCAGGGGTGCTTCATGAACACTGAAGCTTTCTTT.